The 4 T cell receptor beta chains reported below all come from one sample, sequenced in a study of a mutant IDH1 vaccine in newly diagnosed glioma. Their specific antigens are unknown. Some clones are missing from TCRdb's copy, which holds only in-frame ones; the method was immunoSEQ multiplex PCR. The sample yields about 55,000 clones, around 80% seen once. Specified time point: week 35, safety follow-up. A single vaccine dose contained 300 ug of mutant IDH1 20-mer peptide, and topical imiquimod was used with it. Material: PBMCs, obtained from a glioma patient whose treatment included an IDH1 peptide vaccine. Receptors were obtained from a woman aged 18-29 years with glioma.

V and J are TRBV11-2 and TRBJ2-5, with a possible D match to TRBD1 (5 bases). CDR3 size: 15 residues. The germline gives CDR1 SGHAT, CDR2 FQNNGV. V was shortened by 1 base and J by 1 base, with 10 bases between the two germline ends. The CDR3 bases are TGTGCCAGCAGCTTAGGTGGGGCAGGCCAAGAGACCCAGTACTTC. Amino acids: CASSLGGAGQETQYF.

The rearrangement links TRBV29-1 to TRBJ2-2; tentative D call: TRBD2 (5 bases). Germline assignment: CDR1 SQVTM and CDR2 ANQGSEA. The V end lost 4 bases, the J end lost 7 bases, and 13 bases lay between the germline ends. CDR3 size: 13 residues. CDR3 protein: CSVGERRIGELFF. The CDR3 nucleotides read TGCAGCGTTGGGGAAAGGAGGATCGGGGAGCTGTTTTTT.

The chain uses TRBV4-2 and TRBJ2-7, with 8 positions matching TRBD2. This CDR3 comprises 16 residues. Germline V CDR1 and CDR2: LGHNA, YNFKEQ. Germline trimming cut 0 bases from V and 3 bases from J; bases unmatched to any gene: 7. CDR3 in amino acids: CASSQDLGGAIYEQYF. CDR3 nucleotides: TGTGCCAGCAGCCAAGATCTCGGGGGGGCCATCTACGAGCAGTACTTC.

This clone was seen once. V gene TRBV2 combines with J gene TRBJ2-1; 7 bases fit TRBD1. Germline-derived CDR1 and CDR2 are SNHLY and FYNNEI. Trimming at V came to 7 bases and at J to 1 base, leaving 7 bases not matched to a gene. There are 15 residues in the CDR3. The CDR3 DNA follows: TGTGCCAGCAAGCCGTGGACAGGTTCCTACAATGAGCAGTTCTTC. Residues: CASKPWTGSYNEQFF.